This is a list of T cell receptor beta chains from one sample in a study of blood T cell repertoires in COVID-19. Using immunoSEQ multiplex PCR, the repertoire was profiled, and TCRdb retains in-frame clones only, with some absent. Of 310,000 or so clones in the sample, 86% were seen once. The specimen was peripheral blood. These receptors were taken from a woman between 50 and 59 years old with acute or convalescent COVID-19. Both conserved end residues are part of each CDR3. Each record gives: D gene, J gene, V gene, clone size, CDR3 protein, CDR3 DNA. The D gene is left open where the match is weak. Size is stated for part of the rows, as once, few or many counts, or as a class when the clone is expanded.

-	TRBJ1-3	TRBV5-1	once	CASSFGSTGGDTIYF	TGCGCCAGCAGCTTTGGCTCGACAGGAGGTGACACCATATATTTT
-	TRBJ2-1	TRBV30	-	CAWSGRQGPLAGPYNEQFF	TGTGCCTGGAGTGGCCGACAGGGGCCTCTAGCGGGACCCTACAATGAGCAGTTCTTC
TRBD1	TRBJ1-2	TRBV7-2	-	CASSLRTGGQGRYTF	TGTGCCAGCAGCTTGAGGACAGGGGGCCAAGGACGCTACACCTTC
-	TRBJ2-7	TRBV19	-	CASSTLPRGNEQYF	TGTGCCAGTAGTACCCTCCCCCGGGGGAACGAGCAGTACTTC
TRBD1	TRBJ1-2	TRBV19	-	CASRETGGARYGYTF	TGTGCCAGTAGAGAAACAGGGGGCGCTCGCTATGGCTACACCTTC
-	TRBJ1-1	TRBV10-3	once	CATEGGTNTEAFF	TGTGCCACAGAGGGGGGGACGAACACTGAAGCTTTCTTT
TRBD2	TRBJ2-7	TRBV7-2	once	CASSLMGGSRAYEQYF	TGTGCCAGCAGCCTCATGGGGGGGTCGAGGGCCTACGAGCAGTACTTC
TRBD1	TRBJ2-3	TRBV11-3	-	CASSYRTGGTDTQYF	TGTGCCAGCAGCTATAGGACAGGGGGAACAGATACGCAGTATTTT
TRBD1	TRBJ2-2	TRBV7-3	-	CASSLRTGRNTGELFF	TGTGCCAGCAGCCTCCGGACAGGGAGGAACACCGGGGAGCTGTTTTTT
-	TRBJ2-1	TRBV6-4	-	CASSERPNGVNEQFF	TGTGCCAGCAGTGAGCGTCCGAACGGGGTCAATGAGCAGTTCTTC
-	TRBJ1-2	TRBV30	-	CAWRTDSTGYTF	TGTGCCTGGAGGACTGACAGTACTGGCTACACCTTC
TRBD1	TRBJ2-3	TRBV20-1	-	CSASTGPTQYF	TGCAGTGCCTCGACAGGGCCTACGCAGTATTTT
-	TRBJ2-7	TRBV6-5	-	CASSPTGPYEQYF	TGTGCCAGCAGTCCTACAGGGCCCTACGAGCAGTACTTC
TRBD2	TRBJ2-7	TRBV3-1/TRBV3-2	few	CASSQVRRTSRAYEQYF	TGTGCCAGCAGCCAAGTAAGAAGGACTAGCCGAGCCTACGAGCAGTACTTC
-	TRBJ2-1	TRBV4-3	-	CASSQDQLVTHNEQFF	TGCGCCAGCAGCCAAGATCAACTAGTCACCCACAATGAGCAGTTCTTC
-	TRBJ1-5	TRBV24-1	-	CATSDLNQPQHF	TGTGCCACCAGTGACCTGAATCAGCCCCAGCATTTT
TRBD2	TRBJ2-7	TRBV11-1	-	CASSTPLAGGYEQYF	TGTGCCAGCAGCACCCCCCTAGCGGGAGGGTACGAGCAGTACTTC
-	TRBJ2-2	TRBV24-1	-	CATSSGTTNTGELFF	TGTGCCACCAGTAGTGGCACCACGAACACCGGGGAGCTGTTTTTT
-	TRBJ1-4	TRBV27	-	CASSLSPGWKEKLFF	TGTGCCAGCAGTTTATCCCCAGGGTGGAAGGAAAAACTGTTTTTT
-	TRBJ1-1	TRBV30	-	CAWSVAGTMNTEAFF	TGTGCCTGGAGTGTGGCGGGAACCATGAACACTGAAGCTTTCTTT
TRBD1	TRBJ2-7	TRBV5-1	-	CASSNRQGADEQYF	TGCGCCAGCAGCAATCGACAGGGGGCGGACGAGCAGTACTTC
-	TRBJ1-4	TRBV7-2	-	CASSLGGLVDEKLFF	TGTGCCAGCAGCTTAGGCGGGCTAGTGGATGAAAAACTGTTTTTT
TRBD2	TRBJ2-1	TRBV9	-	CASSLHGTSGFEQFF	TGTGCCAGCAGCCTCCACGGGACTAGCGGCTTCGAGCAGTTCTTC
TRBD1	TRBJ1-2	TRBV15	-	CATSTDRVNGYTF	TGTGCCACCAGCACCGACAGGGTGAATGGCTACACCTTC
-	TRBJ2-7	TRBV5-4	-	CASSFRGSSYEQYF	TGTGCCAGCAGCTTCCGGGGAAGCTCCTACGAGCAGTACTTC
-	TRBJ2-3	TRBV27	-	CASSFGPGLGGDTQYF	TGTGCCAGCAGTTTCGGCCCGGGTCTCGGTGGAGATACGCAGTATTTT
TRBD2	TRBJ2-1	TRBV20-1	-	CSASTGGPYNEQFF	TGCAGTGCTAGTACGGGAGGACCCTACAATGAGCAGTTCTTC
-	TRBJ2-5	TRBV11-1	-	CASSLAYQETQYF	TGTGCCAGCAGCTTAGCCTACCAAGAGACCCAGTACTTC
-	TRBJ2-2	TRBV2	-	CASQTGIWRGTGELFF	TGTGCCAGTCAAACAGGGATTTGGCGTGGCACCGGGGAGCTGTTTTTT
-	TRBJ2-1	TRBV9	once	CASSDGQFPYNEQFF	TGTGCCAGCAGCGATGGACAGTTCCCTTACAATGAGCAGTTCTTC
TRBD2	TRBJ2-7	TRBV13	-	CASSSISGRFGYEQYF	TGTGCCAGCAGCTCGATTAGCGGGAGGTTTGGGTACGAGCAGTACTTC
-	TRBJ2-7	TRBV21-1	-	CASSKRQRDGLAATYEQYF	TGTGCCAGCAGCAAAAGGCAAAGGGATGGACTAGCGGCTACCTACGAGCAGTACTTC
TRBD1	TRBJ1-1	TRBV2	-	CASSPDRGNTEAFF	TGTGCCAGCTCCCCCGACAGGGGAAACACTGAAGCTTTCTTT
TRBD1	TRBJ1-5	TRBV28	-	CASSVTGTGAYQPQHF	TGTGCCAGCAGTGTCACCGGGACAGGGGCTTATCAGCCCCAGCATTTT
-	TRBJ1-1	TRBV6-2/TRBV6-3	-	CASRFATRRWKTEAFF	TGTGCCAGCCGTTTTGCGACTAGGCGGTGGAAAACTGAAGCTTTCTTT
TRBD1	TRBJ1-1	TRBV11-2	-	CASSSTLRTGNPEAFF	TGTGCCAGCAGCTCCACTCTACGGACAGGGAATCCTGAAGCTTTCTTT
-	TRBJ1-5	TRBV27	-	CASSSTGGDQPQHF	TGTGCCAGCAGTTCAACCGGCGGGGATCAGCCCCAGCATTTT
TRBD1	TRBJ1-2	TRBV6-5	-	CASTTRTGRNYGYTF	TGTGCCAGCACCACCCGGACAGGGAGAAACTATGGCTACACCTTC
TRBD2	TRBJ2-1	TRBV7-6	-	CASSSKSGSSYNEQFF	TGTGCCAGCAGCTCCAAAAGCGGGAGTAGTTACAATGAGCAGTTCTTC
-	TRBJ2-7	TRBV5-5	-	CASSPAPRDEQYF	TGTGCCAGCAGCCCCGCCCCGAGGGACGAGCAGTACTTC
-	TRBJ1-1	TRBV18	-	CASSPQPDSAPEAFF	TGTGCCAGCTCACCACAACCGGACTCTGCGCCAGAAGCTTTCTTT
TRBD2	TRBJ2-3	TRBV19	-	CASLSSGREDTQYF	TGTGCCAGCCTCTCCAGCGGGAGGGAAGATACGCAGTATTTT
TRBD1	TRBJ1-1	TRBV7-9	-	CASSPGQENTEAFF	TGTGCCAGCAGTCCGGGACAGGAGAACACTGAAGCTTTCTTT
TRBD1	TRBJ2-7	TRBV18	-	CASSPRQGVSYEQYF	TGTGCCAGCTCACCACGACAGGGGGTCTCCTACGAGCAGTACTTC
TRBD1	TRBJ2-5	TRBV24-1	-	CATSDLGRDRETQYF	TGTGCCACCAGTGACTTGGGTCGGGACAGGGAGACCCAGTACTTC
-	TRBJ2-2	TRBV6-5	once	CASADSNTGELFF	TGTGCCAGCGCTGACAGTAACACCGGGGAGCTGTTTTTT
TRBD1	TRBJ2-1	TRBV7-9	-	CASSLGTDNEQFF	TGTGCCAGCAGCTTGGGGACAGACAATGAGCAGTTCTTC
-	TRBJ1-1	TRBV6-2/TRBV6-3	-	CASSYQGNTEAFF	TGTGCCAGCAGTTACCAGGGGAACACTGAAGCTTTCTTT
-	TRBJ1-1	TRBV5-1	few	CASRSDRIYTEAFF	TGCGCCAGCAGAAGTGACAGGATCTACACTGAAGCTTTCTTT
-	TRBJ2-3	TRBV6-6	-	CASSGTRGTDTQYF	TGTGCCAGCAGTGGAACCAGGGGTACAGATACGCAGTATTTT
TRBD2	TRBJ2-7	TRBV7-2	-	CASSLGLAGDYEQYF	TGTGCCAGCAGCTTAGGACTAGCGGGGGACTACGAGCAGTACTTC
TRBD2	TRBJ2-5	TRBV4-2	once	CASSQRGEGPQETQYF	TGTGCCAGCAGCCAACGCGGGGAGGGACCCCAAGAGACCCAGTACTTC
TRBD1	TRBJ1-6	TRBV27	-	CASSSPRTGGNSPLHF	TGTGCCAGCAGTTCACCCCGGACAGGGGGCAATTCACCCCTCCACTTT